This TCR beta chain originates from a study of T cell responses to AZD1222 COVID-19 vaccine. CDR1 SGHTS and CDR2 YDEGEE come from the germline V gene. The CDR3 covers 12 residues. V lost 2 bases and J 2 bases, leaving 5 bases between the germline ends. Here immunoSEQ multiplex PCR was the method, and the copy in TCRdb shows in-frame clones only, minus some. The table has about 120,000 clones, about four fifths seen once. The chain combines TRBV5-8 with TRBJ2-7; D unresolved. This sample comprised peripheral blood, obtained on day 0 of AZD1222 vaccination. This clonotype was sampled from an adult in good health. CDR3 nucleotide sequence: TGTGCCAGCAGCTTCCGGACCTACGAGCAGTACTTC. Translation gives CASSFRTYEQYF.